The T cell receptor (beta chain) under discussion was sequenced for a study of TIL therapy for anti-PD-1-resistant metastatic lung cancer. For the study at large: Progressing patients received lymphodepletion, expanded TIL infusion and IL-2.

The immunoSEQ assay was v3. Assay used: immunoSEQ multiplex PCR; TCRdb lists only in-frame clones, some missing. In the table there are approximately 40,000 clones, around 67% of which are singletons. The time point denotes: pre-treatment sample, taken before nivolumab and TIL therapy. The sample in question was blood, obtained at baseline. The sequence was obtained from a person aged 25-85 years with non-small cell lung cancer.

CDR3 coding DNA: TGTGCCAGCACAATCCGACCTGAGGCCCAGTACTTC. This gives the protein CASTIRPEAQYF. The rearrangement links TRBV7-3 to TRBJ2-5; D unclear. The CDR3 length is 12 residues. V lost 7 bases and J 9 bases, leaving 15 bases between the germline ends. Per the germline V gene, CDR1 is SGHTA and CDR2 is FQGTGA.